This T cell receptor (beta chain) was identified in a study of blood T cells in healthy people across ages. General study points: While age rose, TCR beta diversity per million T cells dropped in a roughly linear way.

At least ten counts were recorded for this clonotype. As yet, its antigen is unknown. A sample-barcoded 5' primer and a J-beta primer mix were used in a second PCR of about 7 to 12 cycles. TCRdb reprocessed the 5' RACE reads via MiXCR and lists one record per CDR3 protein. The sample records approximately 350,000 distinct CDR3 sequences, about 52% being singletons. The germline gives CDR1 SQVTM, CDR2 ANQGSEA. The CDR3 spans 16 residues. V was cut by 1 base and J by 3 bases, with 17 bases left in between. The receptor's source is a man aged 55 to 69 in good health. V usage is TRBV29-1 and J usage is TRBJ2-3, with a weak D call TRBD1 (5 bases). The source material was blood. CDR3 nucleotides: TGCAGCGTTGAAGCCGACCGGGCACCAGGGACAGATACGCAGTATTTT. It yields the protein CSVEADRAPGTDTQYF.